This entry lists 31 T cell receptor beta chains sequenced from one sample in a study of OX40 agonist ivuxolimab in advanced cancers. Repertoires were generated with immunoSEQ multiplex PCR, while TCRdb's copy carries only in-frame clones and drops some. The sample comprises about 79,000 clones, around 94% of which are singletons, and around 10% rests with the top ten. Sequences were derived from CD4+ or CD8+ T cells sorted from blood, sampled in a trial of the OX40 agonist ivuxolimab. Source of these receptors: an adult with an advanced solid tumor such as melanoma, head and neck, liver or kidney cancer.

The chain employs TRBV19 and TRBJ2-6; D is possibly TRBD2 (5 bases). Deletions cut 3 bases from V and 1 base from J, with 7 bases between. CDR3 length equals 15 residues. CDR1 and CDR2 (germline): LNHDA, SQIVND (reference sequence). Here the CDR3 DNA reads TGTGCCAGTAGTATCCCGGGGTCTGGGGCCAACGTCCTGACTTTC. Its protein product is CASSIPGSGANVLTF.

The CDR3 bases are TGTGCCAGCAGCTTAGGAACCCTTTCCTACGAGCAGTACTTC. It specifies CASSLGTLSYEQYF. This chain joins TRBV5-4 and TRBJ2-7; D call uncertain. Germline CDR1 reads SGHNT; CDR2 reads YYREEE (reference sequence). V lost 2 bases, J lost 1 base, and 10 bases lay in between. The CDR3 covers 14 residues.

This clone was picked up a small number of times. The chain recombines TRBV28 with TRBJ1-3; 7 bases line up with TRBD1. V was pared by 5 bases and J by 2 bases, with 6 bases of the junction left unmatched. Germline CDR1 reads MDHEN; CDR2 reads SYDVKM. This CDR3 comprises 15 residues. In DNA form, the CDR3 reads TGTGCCAGCAGTCCCCTGACAGGGACTGGAAACACCATATATTTT. Amino acid sequence: CASSPLTGTGNTIYF.

The chain combines TRBV7-8 with TRBJ1-2; 7 positions match TRBD1. The CDR3 consists of 14 residues. Germline values: CDR1 SGHVS, CDR2 FQNEAQ. Trimming took 5 bases from V and 4 from J; bases not matched to a gene: 7. CDR3 in DNA: TGTGCCAGCAGCCGGCAGGGGGAGGGCTATGGCTACACCTTC. Residues: CASSRQGEGYGYTF.

The chain joins TRBV2 to TRBJ2-7, with TRBD2 matching 12 bases. The CDR3 is 16 amino acids. CDR1 SNHLY and CDR2 FYNNEI come from the germline V gene. V dropped 1 base and J dropped 12; count of bases not matched to a gene: 13. The CDR3 is CASSEDEGGTSGSRYF. The CDR3 DNA sequence: TGTGCCAGCAGTGAAGATGAAGGCGGGACTAGCGGGTCCCGGTACTTC.

This chain connects TRBV6-6 to TRBJ2-7; maybe TRBD2 (5 bases). Germline loops: CDR1 MNHNY, CDR2 SVGAGI (reference sequence). Trimming cost V 8 bases and J 0 bases, with 17 bases left between them. The CDR3 is made up of 15 amino acids. The chain's CDR3 is CASPEGSPDSYEQYF. In DNA, the CDR3 is TGTGCCAGCCCTGAGGGCAGCCCTGACTCCTACGAGCAGTACTTC.

The gene calls are TRBV19 and TRBJ2-1; D remains unclear. In germline, CDR1 is LNHDA, CDR2 SQIVND (reference sequence). The CDR3 contains 11 residues. Trimming shortened V by 7 bases and J by 6 bases, and 7 bases separated the two germline ends. The CDR3 DNA reads as TGTGCCAGTACCAAGAGCAATGAGCAGTTCTTC. This translates into CASTKSNEQFF.

This chain joins TRBV9 and TRBJ1-4, with D unresolved. CDR1 is SGDLS and CDR2 is YYNGEE in the germline V gene. The CDR3 is 15 amino acids. V shed 0 bases and J shed 3 bases, with 9 bases lying between them. This chain's CDR3 is CASSVAGGSNEKLFF. For the CDR3, the DNA is TGTGCCAGCAGCGTAGCGGGCGGGTCTAATGAAAAACTGTTTTTT.

The chain employs TRBV5-4 and TRBJ1-2; 8 positions agree with TRBD1. There are 15 residues in the CDR3. J lost 4 bases, V lost 4 bases, and 9 bases had no gene match. The germline CDR1 and CDR2 sequences are SGHNT and YYREEE (reference sequence). DNA for the CDR3: TGTGCCAGCAGCGGCACCCAGGGGGCTAGCTATGGCTACACCTTC. Protein: CASSGTQGASYGYTF.

The chain couples TRBV19 to TRBJ1-2; weak D call: TRBD1 (5 bases). V was pared by 5 bases and J by 7 bases, with 14 bases between. Germline CDR1 is LNHDA and CDR2 is SQIVND (reference sequence). The CDR3 has 13 amino acids. The CDR3 DNA follows: TGTGCCAGTAGTCCGGGGGGTCTTCGTGGCTACACCTTC. This gives the protein CASSPGGLRGYTF.

This clone is a singleton in its sample. The chain carries TRBV15 and TRBJ2-1, with 7 bases lining up with TRBD1. V lost 1 base to trimming and J lost 2 bases; unmatched junction nucleotides: 5. This CDR3 is 16 amino acids long. Germline V gene data show CDR1 as LNHNV and CDR2 as YYDKDF (reference sequence). The CDR3 DNA reads as TGTGCCACCAGCAGAGTAGGGGACAGCCCCTACAATGAGCAGTTCTTC. This codes for CATSRVGDSPYNEQFF.

The gene calls are TRBV7-8 and TRBJ2-3; TRBD1 agrees at 7 bases. The CDR3 totals 15 residues. Germline values: CDR1 SGHVS, CDR2 FQNEAQ. The trim removed 5 bases at V and 1 base at J, leaving 6 bases unmatched. The CDR3 sequence is CASSPWTGRTDTQYF. CDR3 nucleotides: TGTGCCAGCAGCCCCTGGACAGGCCGCACAGATACGCAGTATTTT.

The chain uses TRBV25-1 and TRBJ2-5; D uncertain. The V gene lost 3 bases and the J gene lost 2 bases, with 7 bases spanning the gap. The germline V gene has CDR1 MGHDK and CDR2 SYGVNS. The CDR3 has 13 amino acids. The CDR3 sequence: CASSDSVQETQYF. CDR3 DNA: TGTGCCAGCAGTGATTCTGTACAAGAGACCCAGTACTTC.

This rearrangement joins TRBV19 to TRBJ1-1; 9 bases are a match to TRBD1. This CDR3 comprises 14 residues. Germline trimming cut 5 bases from V and 4 bases from J; bases unmatched to any gene: 5. In germline, CDR1 is LNHDA, CDR2 SQIVND (reference sequence). CDR3 sequence (DNA): TGTGCCAGTAGTTCACAGGGGGCGTTCACTGAAGCTTTCTTT. It translates to CASSSQGAFTEAFF.

This sequence joins TRBV2 and TRBJ1-1; possible D gene TRBD1, 6 bases. Between the trimmed V and J ends, which lost 8 bases and 0 bases, there was a span of 10 bases. This CDR3 comprises 13 residues. Looked up from germline, CDR1 is SNHLY and CDR2 is FYNNEI. CDR3 in DNA: TGTGCCAGCCTCGGACAGATGAACACTGAAGCTTTCTTT. Translating it yields CASLGQMNTEAFF. Supplemented by reference TRBV2 and TRBJ1-1, the full variable domain reads EPEVTQTPSHQVTQMGQEVILRCVPISNHLYFYWYRQILGQKVEFLVSFYNNEISEKSEIFDDQFSVERPDGSNFTLKIRSTKLEDSAMYFCASLGQMNTEAFFGQGTRLTVV.

The chain couples TRBV28 to TRBJ1-2, with 9 bases lining up with TRBD1. After removal of 6 bases from V and 3 bases from J, the junction contained 5 bases not matched to a gene. This CDR3 has 14 amino acids. The germline V gene has CDR1 MDHEN and CDR2 SYDVKM. As DNA, the CDR3 is TGTGCCAGCAGCTTACAGGGGGCAGACTATGGCTACACCTTC. It encodes CASSLQGADYGYTF.

This clone has just one count. CDR3 region: CASRAGTGNGGGYQETQYF. The CDR3 nucleotides read TGTGCCAGCAGAGCCGGGACAGGGAACGGAGGGGGGTACCAAGAGACCCAGTACTTC. The genes are TRBV2 and TRBJ2-5; 9 nucleotides line up with TRBD1. V shed 6 bases, J shed 0 bases, and the junction held 17 bases outside the gene matches. The CDR3 sequence is 19 residues long. Germline CDR1 is SNHLY and CDR2 is FYNNEI.

The J gene is TRBJ2-1, the V gene TRBV21-1. TRBV21-1 is assigned pseudogene status. This CDR3 spans 10 amino acids. Here the CDR3 reads CASRNNEQFF. In DNA form, the CDR3 reads TGTGCCAGCAGGAATAATGAGCAGTTCTTC.

The chain recombines TRBV7-6 with TRBJ1-1; D is perhaps TRBD1 (5 bases). CDR3 size: 13 residues. Trimming left V 4 bases short and J 10 bases short, with 16 bases between. Germline V gives CDR1 SGHVS, CDR2 FNYEAQ. CDR3 coding DNA: TGTGCCAGCAGCTCTCCTCCAGGGTGGTTAGCTTTCTTT. It yields the protein CASSSPPGWLAFF.

The gene calls are TRBV6-4 and TRBJ2-6; D is ambiguous. The CDR3 covers 15 residues. Trimming removed 0 bases from V and 4 bases from J, with 7 bases in between. In germline, CDR1 is MRHNA, CDR2 SNTAGT. The CDR3 spells CASSDSGTGANVLTF. CDR3 DNA: TGTGCCAGCAGTGACTCTGGAACCGGGGCCAACGTCCTGACTTTC.

This rearrangement joins TRBV5-4 to TRBJ2-2; unclear D gene. CDR3 size: 15 residues. Trimming removed 6 bases from V and 0 bases from J, with 12 bases in between. Germline V gene lookup returns CDR1 SGHNT and CDR2 YYREEE (reference sequence). The CDR3 loop is CASTQNLANTGELFF. The CDR3 DNA reads TGTGCCAGCACCCAGAACCTCGCGAACACCGGGGAGCTGTTTTTT.

This clone was found once. In nucleotides, the CDR3 is TGCGCCAGCAGCCCGGTGGGGGGGTATTACAATGAGCAGTTCTTC. Amino acid sequence: CASSPVGGYYNEQFF. The rearrangement links TRBV5-1 to TRBJ2-1; 7 nucleotides line up with TRBD2. The germline CDR1 and CDR2 sequences are SGHRS and YFSETQ. This CDR3 is built from 15 residues. The V segment lost 4 bases and the J segment 4 bases; nucleotides outside the gene matches: 8.

To note about this clone: The same CDR3 is also encoded by other DNA sequences in this sample. The V call is TRBV4-3, the J call TRBJ2-7, with D perhaps TRBD2 (5 bases). CDR3 size: 19 residues. Germline CDR1 LGHNA, CDR2 YSLEER. The V gene lost 3 bases and the J gene lost 0 bases, with 24 bases spanning the gap. The CDR3 coding sequence is TGCGCCAGCAGCCAGGATAGGTCATCGACGGGGATGAGCTCCTACGAGCAGTACTTC. The encoded protein is CASSQDRSSTGMSSYEQYF.

The chain carries TRBV11-2 and TRBJ2-5, with 10 bases matching TRBD2. V was pared by 5 bases and J by 1 base, with 7 bases of the junction left unmatched. Germline V gene sequence: CDR1 SGHAT, CDR2 FQNNGV. The CDR3 covers 16 residues. The CDR3 DNA sequence: TGTGCCAGCAGCCCAGGGGCTAGCGGGAGCCAAGAGACCCAGTACTTC. It yields the protein CASSPGASGSQETQYF.

This clone was detected a few times. V usage is TRBV6-1 and J usage is TRBJ1-1; a weak D match, TRBD1 (5 bases). Per the germline V gene, CDR1 is MNHNS and CDR2 is SASEGT. CDR3 size: 15 residues. V was clipped by 9 bases and J by 3 bases, with 20 bases between them. CDR3 protein: CASSPRGGRDTEAFF. CDR3 nucleotide sequence: TGTGCCAGTAGTCCTCGGGGGGGACGGGACACTGAAGCTTTCTTT.

The chain has TRBV19 and TRBJ2-1, with 9 positions matching TRBD2. The germline CDR1 and CDR2 sequences are LNHDA and SQIVND (reference sequence). The CDR3 extends over 16 amino acids. After removal of 1 base from V and 1 base from J, the junction contained 2 bases not matched to a gene. Here the CDR3 DNA reads TGTGCCAGTAGTATAGCAGCGGGGGGATCCTACAATGAGCAGTTCTTC. As protein: CASSIAAGGSYNEQFF.

CDR3 sequence reads: CASSYSGGWEQYF. The CDR3 bases are TGTGCCAGCAGTTACAGTGGGGGATGGGAGCAGTACTTC. This chain joins TRBV6-9 and TRBJ2-7; D possibly matches TRBD1 or TRBD2 (5 bases each). The germline V gene has CDR1 MNHGY and CDR2 SVAAGI. V was shortened by 3 bases and J by 7 bases, with 13 bases between the two germline ends. The CDR3 contains 13 residues.

The genes are TRBV11-2 and TRBJ2-3, with 7 bases that match TRBD2. The germline V gene encodes CDR1 SGHAT and CDR2 FQNNGV. The CDR3 is made up of 15 amino acids. Germline trimming cut 1 base from V and 4 bases from J; bases unmatched to any gene: 5. This chain's CDR3 is CASSLGAGAADTQYF. For the CDR3, the DNA is TGTGCCAGCAGCTTAGGGGCGGGAGCGGCAGATACGCAGTATTTT.

The chain links TRBV6-5 to TRBJ1-1, with D hard to call. The CDR3 totals 13 residues. V was trimmed by 2 bases and J by 0 bases, leaving 4 bases between them. Looked up from germline, CDR1 is MNHEY and CDR2 is SVGAGI. The CDR3 DNA follows: TGTGCCAGCAGTTACAAAATGAACACTGAAGCTTTCTTT. The encoded protein is CASSYKMNTEAFF.

The chain has TRBV4-1 and TRBJ2-1; TRBD2 aligns across 13 bases. Germline lookup yields CDR1 MGHRA and CDR2 YSYEKL. The junction had 18 bases not matched to a gene; V was cut back by 0 bases and J by 7 bases. CDR3 length equals 21 residues. The CDR3 loop is CASSQDPTLLAGGQSVNEQFF. The CDR3 bases are TGCGCCAGCAGCCAAGACCCAACATTACTAGCGGGGGGGCAATCTGTTAATGAGCAGTTCTTC.

The gene calls are TRBV27 and TRBJ1-1; possible D gene TRBD1, 5 bases. V lost 2 bases to trimming and J lost 3 bases, with 16 bases between them. In germline, CDR1 is MNHEY, CDR2 SMNVEV (reference sequence). CDR3 size: 16 residues. In nucleotides, the CDR3 is TGTGCCAGCAGTTTAACGCAGGGCGGATGGGACACTGAAGCTTTCTTT. Its protein is CASSLTQGGWDTEAFF.